Sequencing of this T cell receptor beta chain was carried out in a study of blood T cell repertoires in COVID-19. CDR3 length: 15 amino acids. V gave up 3 bases and J gave up 1 base; unmatched junction bases: 6. The V gene's germline CDR1 is SQVTM and CDR2 ANQGSEA. Here immunoSEQ multiplex PCR was the method, and the copy in TCRdb shows in-frame clones only, minus some. Seen here are 120,000 to 150,000 clones, around 87% observed once, and the top ten hold about 5.6%. The clonotype was recovered from a human donor in a cohort sampled during active COVID-19. Sequencing input: peripheral blood. The rearrangement joins TRBV29-1 to TRBJ2-3; TRBD1 matches 8 bases. The CDR3 region is CSVEGTDRGTDTQYF. The CDR3, as DNA: TGCAGCGTTGAGGGGACGGACAGGGGCACAGATACGCAGTATTTT.